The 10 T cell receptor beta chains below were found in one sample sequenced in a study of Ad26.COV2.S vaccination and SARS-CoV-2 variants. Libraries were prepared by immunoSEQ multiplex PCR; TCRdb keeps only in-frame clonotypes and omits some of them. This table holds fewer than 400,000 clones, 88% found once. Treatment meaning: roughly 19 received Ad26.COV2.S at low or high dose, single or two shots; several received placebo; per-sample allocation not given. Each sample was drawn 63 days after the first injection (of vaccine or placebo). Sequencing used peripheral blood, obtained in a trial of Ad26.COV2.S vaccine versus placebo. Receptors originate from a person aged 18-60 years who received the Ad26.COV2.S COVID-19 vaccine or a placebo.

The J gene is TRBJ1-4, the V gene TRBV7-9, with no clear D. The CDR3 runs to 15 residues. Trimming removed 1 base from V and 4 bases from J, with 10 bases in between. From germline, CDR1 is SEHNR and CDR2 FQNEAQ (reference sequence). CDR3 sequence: CASSLGAAVNEKLFF. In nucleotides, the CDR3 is TGTGCCAGCAGCTTAGGGGCAGCTGTTAATGAAAAACTGTTTTTT.

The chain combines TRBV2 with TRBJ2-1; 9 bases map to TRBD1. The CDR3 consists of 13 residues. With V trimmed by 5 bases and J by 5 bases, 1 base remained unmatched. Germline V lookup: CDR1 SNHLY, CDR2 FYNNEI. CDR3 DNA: TGTGCCAGCAGTAGGGACAGGGACAATGAGCAGTTCTTC. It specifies CASSRDRDNEQFF.

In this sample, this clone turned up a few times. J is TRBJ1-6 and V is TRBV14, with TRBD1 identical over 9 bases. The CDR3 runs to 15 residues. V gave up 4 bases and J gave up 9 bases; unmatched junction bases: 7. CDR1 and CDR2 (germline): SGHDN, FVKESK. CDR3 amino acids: CASSRTGTGTSPLHF. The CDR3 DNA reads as TGTGCCAGCAGCCGTACCGGGACAGGGACTTCACCCCTCCACTTT.

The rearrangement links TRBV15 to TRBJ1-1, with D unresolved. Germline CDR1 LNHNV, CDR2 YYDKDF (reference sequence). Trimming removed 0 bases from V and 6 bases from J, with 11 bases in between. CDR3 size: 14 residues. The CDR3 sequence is CATSRDEMTSEAFF. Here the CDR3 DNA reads TGTGCCACCAGCAGAGATGAAATGACATCTGAAGCTTTCTTT.

The CDR3 loop reads CATSPGGPTTDTQYF. The CDR3 DNA follows: TGTGCCACCTCCCCGGGGGGGCCTACGACAGATACGCAGTATTTT. The chain couples TRBV2 to TRBJ2-3; TRBD2 matches at 8 bases. The germline gives CDR1 SNHLY, CDR2 FYNNEI. Trimming removed 10 bases from V and 3 bases from J; junction bases left unmatched: 12. This CDR3 region has 15 residues.

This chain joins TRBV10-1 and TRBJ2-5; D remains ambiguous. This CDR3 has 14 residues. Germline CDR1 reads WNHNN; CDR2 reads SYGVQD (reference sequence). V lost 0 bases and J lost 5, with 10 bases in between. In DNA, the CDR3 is TGCGCCAGCAGTGAGTCGGTGGAGACGGAGACCCAGTACTTC. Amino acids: CASSESVETETQYF.

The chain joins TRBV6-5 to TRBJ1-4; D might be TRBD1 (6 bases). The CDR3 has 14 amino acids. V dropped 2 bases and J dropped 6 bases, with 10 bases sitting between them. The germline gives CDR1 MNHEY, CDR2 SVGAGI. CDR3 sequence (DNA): TGTGCCAGCAGTTACCTACAGGGTCATGAAAAACTGTTTTTT. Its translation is CASSYLQGHEKLFF.

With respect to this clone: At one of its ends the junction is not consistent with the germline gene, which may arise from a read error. Written as DNA, the CDR3 is TGTGCTAGCAGCGCGTCTTTTTTTATGGACAGAAACTCTGGAAACACCATATATTTT. Protein product: CASSASFFMDRNSGNTIYF. The chain links TRBV7-7 to TRBJ1-3; perhaps TRBD1 as D (6 bases). CDR1 and CDR2 from the germline V gene are SSHAT and FNYEAQ (reference sequence). The CDR3 contains 19 residues.

The CDR3 spells CASKDDRNMNTEAFF. The DNA for the CDR3 is TGCGCCAGCAAGGACGACAGAAACATGAACACTGAAGCTTTCTTT. The V call is TRBV10-2, the J call TRBJ1-1; tentative D call: TRBD1 (5 bases). Germline V CDR1 and CDR2: WSHSY, SAAADI. Trimming took off 7 bases at V and 0 bases at J, with 15 bases between the two ends. The CDR3 extends over 15 amino acids.

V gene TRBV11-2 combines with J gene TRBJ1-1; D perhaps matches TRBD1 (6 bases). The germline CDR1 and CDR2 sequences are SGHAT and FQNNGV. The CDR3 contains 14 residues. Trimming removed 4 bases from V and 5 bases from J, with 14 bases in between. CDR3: CASSSAQGGTEAFF. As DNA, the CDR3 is TGTGCCAGCAGCTCGGCACAGGGTGGAACTGAAGCTTTCTTT.